This T cell receptor beta chain was documented in a study of tumor and adjacent non-tumor tissue in lung cancer. Germline CDR1 and CDR2: LGHNA and YSLEER. The CDR3 runs to 14 residues. V was clipped by 1 base and J by 9 bases, with 13 bases between them. No cell sorting was done before RNA was extracted from the tissue. This non-tumor lung sample came from over 3 cm beyond the tumor edge. TCRbeta libraries were built with three rounds of nested PCR, modified from ARM-PCR. TCRdb used MiXCR to reprocess the multiplex PCR reads, holding one entry per CDR3 protein. The sample lists around 99,000 distinct CDR3 sequences, over 55% occurring once.

This chain links TRBV4-3 with TRBJ2-1; D is undetermined. Sequenced sample: distant non-tumor lung tissue. This sequence was found in a man aged 55 to 70 with non-small cell lung cancer. The CDR3 here is CASSQALGCSEQFF. The CDR3 nucleotides read TGCGCCAGCAGCCAAGCTCTGGGATGCAGTGAGCAGTTCTTC.